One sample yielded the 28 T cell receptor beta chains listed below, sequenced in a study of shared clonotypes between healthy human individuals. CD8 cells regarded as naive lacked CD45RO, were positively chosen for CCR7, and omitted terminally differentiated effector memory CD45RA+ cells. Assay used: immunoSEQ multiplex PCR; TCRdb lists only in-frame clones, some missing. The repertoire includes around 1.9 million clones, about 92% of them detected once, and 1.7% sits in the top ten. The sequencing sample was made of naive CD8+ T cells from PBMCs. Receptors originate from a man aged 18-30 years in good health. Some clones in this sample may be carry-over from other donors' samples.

The CDR3 DNA is TGTGCCAGCAGCTTGGAGTTCGCTAGGGGCCCTGAAGCTTTCTTT. Protein: CASSLEFARGPEAFF. The chain combines TRBV5-6 with TRBJ1-1; D might be TRBD1 (5 bases). The germline V gene encodes CDR1 SGHDT and CDR2 YYEEEE. This CDR3 is 15 amino acids long. Trimming took 0 bases from V and 6 from J, leaving 15 bases between them.

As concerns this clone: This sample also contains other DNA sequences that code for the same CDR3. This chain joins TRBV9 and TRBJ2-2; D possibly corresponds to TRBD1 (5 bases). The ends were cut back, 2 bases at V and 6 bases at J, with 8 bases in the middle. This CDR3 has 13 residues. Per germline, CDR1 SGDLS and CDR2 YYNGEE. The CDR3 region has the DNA TGTGCCAGCAGCGTGGGCAGGGCCGGGGAGCTGTTTTTT. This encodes CASSVGRAGELFF.

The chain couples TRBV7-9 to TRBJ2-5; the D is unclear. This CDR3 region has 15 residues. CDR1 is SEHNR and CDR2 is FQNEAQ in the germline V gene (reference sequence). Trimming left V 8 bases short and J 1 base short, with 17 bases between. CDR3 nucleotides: TGTGCCAGCCTACCCCCCCGGCTACCCCAAGAGACCCAGTACTTC. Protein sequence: CASLPPRLPQETQYF.

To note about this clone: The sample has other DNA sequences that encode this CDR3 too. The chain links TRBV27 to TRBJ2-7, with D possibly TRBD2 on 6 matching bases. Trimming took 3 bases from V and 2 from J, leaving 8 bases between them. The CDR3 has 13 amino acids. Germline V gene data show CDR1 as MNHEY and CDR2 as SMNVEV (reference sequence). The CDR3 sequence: CASSFGGTYEQYF. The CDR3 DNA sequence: TGTGCCAGCAGTTTCGGGGGTACCTACGAGCAGTACTTC.

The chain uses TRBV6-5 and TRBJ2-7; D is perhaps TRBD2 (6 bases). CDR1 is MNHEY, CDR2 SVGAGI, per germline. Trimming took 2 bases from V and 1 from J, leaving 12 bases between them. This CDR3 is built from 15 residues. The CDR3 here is CASSYAAGRSYEQYF. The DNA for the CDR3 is TGTGCCAGCAGTTACGCGGCTGGGAGGTCCTACGAGCAGTACTTC.

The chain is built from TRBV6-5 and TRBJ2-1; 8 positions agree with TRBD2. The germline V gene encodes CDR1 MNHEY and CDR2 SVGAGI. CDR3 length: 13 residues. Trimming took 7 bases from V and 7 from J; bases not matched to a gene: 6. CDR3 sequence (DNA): TGTGCCAGCAACCCCGTAGCGGGAAATGAGCAGTTCTTC. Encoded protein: CASNPVAGNEQFF.

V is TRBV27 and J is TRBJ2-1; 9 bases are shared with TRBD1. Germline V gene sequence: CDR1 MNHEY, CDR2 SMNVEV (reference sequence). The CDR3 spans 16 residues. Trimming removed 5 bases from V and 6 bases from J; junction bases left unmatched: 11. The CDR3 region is CASSPSQGAKFNEQFF. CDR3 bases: TGTGCCAGCAGTCCCTCACAGGGGGCGAAGTTCAATGAGCAGTTCTTC.

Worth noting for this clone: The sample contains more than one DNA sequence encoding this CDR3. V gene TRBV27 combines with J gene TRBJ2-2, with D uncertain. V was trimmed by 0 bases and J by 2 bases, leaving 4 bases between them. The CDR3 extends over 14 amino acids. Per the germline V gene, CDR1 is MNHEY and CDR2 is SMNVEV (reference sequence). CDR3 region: CASSLSPNTGELFF. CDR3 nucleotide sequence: TGTGCCAGCAGTTTATCCCCTAACACCGGGGAGCTGTTTTTT.

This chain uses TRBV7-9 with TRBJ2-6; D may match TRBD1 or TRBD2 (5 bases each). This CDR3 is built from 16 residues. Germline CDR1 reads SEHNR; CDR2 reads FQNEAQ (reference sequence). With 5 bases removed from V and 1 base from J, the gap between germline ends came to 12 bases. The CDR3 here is CASSQTDYSGANVLTF. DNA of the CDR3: TGTGCCAGCAGCCAGACAGACTATTCTGGGGCCAACGTCCTGACTTTC.

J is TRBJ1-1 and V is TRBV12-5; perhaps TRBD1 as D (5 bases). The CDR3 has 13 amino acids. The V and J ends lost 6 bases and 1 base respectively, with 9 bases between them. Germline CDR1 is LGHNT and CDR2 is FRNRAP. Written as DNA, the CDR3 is TGTGCTAGTGGGGGGCCGGGGAACACTGAAGCTTTCTTT. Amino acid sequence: CASGGPGNTEAFF.

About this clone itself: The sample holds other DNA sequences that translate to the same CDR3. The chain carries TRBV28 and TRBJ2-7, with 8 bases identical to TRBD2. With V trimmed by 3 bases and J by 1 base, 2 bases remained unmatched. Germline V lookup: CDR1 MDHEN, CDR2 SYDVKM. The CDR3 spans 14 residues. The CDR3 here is CASSLTSESYEQYF. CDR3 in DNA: TGTGCCAGCAGTTTGACTAGCGAGTCCTACGAGCAGTACTTC.

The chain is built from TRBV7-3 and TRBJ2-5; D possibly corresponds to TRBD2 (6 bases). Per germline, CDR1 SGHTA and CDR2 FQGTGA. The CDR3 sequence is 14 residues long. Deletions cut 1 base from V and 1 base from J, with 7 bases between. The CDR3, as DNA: TGTGCCAGCAGCTTAAACGGGGGCCAAGAGACCCAGTACTTC. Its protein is CASSLNGGQETQYF.

CDR3 in amino acids: CATAERGLSYEQYF. CDR3 sequence (DNA): TGTGCCACCGCGGAGAGGGGTCTATCCTACGAGCAGTACTTC. V gene TRBV28 combines with J gene TRBJ2-7; D is tentatively TRBD1 or TRBD2 (5 bases each). The CDR3 totals 14 residues. Germline loops: CDR1 MDHEN, CDR2 SYDVKM. Trimming removed 10 bases at V and 1 base at J, with 17 bases between.

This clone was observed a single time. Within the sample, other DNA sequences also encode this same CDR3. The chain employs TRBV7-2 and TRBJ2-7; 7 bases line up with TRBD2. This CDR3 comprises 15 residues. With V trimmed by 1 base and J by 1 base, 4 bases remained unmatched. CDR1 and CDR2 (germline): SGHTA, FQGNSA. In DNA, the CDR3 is TGTGCCAGCAGCTTAGTCCCTAGCGGATCCTACGAGCAGTACTTC. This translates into CASSLVPSGSYEQYF.

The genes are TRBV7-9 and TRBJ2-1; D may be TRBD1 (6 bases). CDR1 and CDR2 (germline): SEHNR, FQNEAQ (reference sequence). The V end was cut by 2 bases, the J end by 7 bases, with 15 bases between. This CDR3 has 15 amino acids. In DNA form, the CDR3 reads TGTGCCAGCAGCTTAATGACAGGAGATCGGAATGAGCAGTTCTTC. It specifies CASSLMTGDRNEQFF.

The CDR3 bases are TGCGCCAGCAGCCAAGGGGGGGGAGCGGGAGGGAGGAATGAGCAGTTCTTC. Translation gives CASSQGGGAGGRNEQFF. V and J are TRBV4-1 and TRBJ2-1; 10 bases fit TRBD2. Germline V gene data show CDR1 as MGHRA and CDR2 as YSYEKL. CDR3 length: 17 residues. The V segment lost 1 base and the J segment 7 bases; nucleotides outside the gene matches: 10.

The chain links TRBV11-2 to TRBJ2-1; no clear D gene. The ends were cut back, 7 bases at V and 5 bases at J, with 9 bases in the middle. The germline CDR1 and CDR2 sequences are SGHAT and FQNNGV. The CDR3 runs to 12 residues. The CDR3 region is CASNPRNNEQFF. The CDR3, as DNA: TGTGCCAGCAACCCGCGAAACAATGAGCAGTTCTTC.

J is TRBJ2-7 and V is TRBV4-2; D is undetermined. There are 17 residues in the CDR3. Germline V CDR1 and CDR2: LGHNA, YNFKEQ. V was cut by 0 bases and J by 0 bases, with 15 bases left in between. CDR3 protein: CASSQELILETSYEQYF. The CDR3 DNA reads TGTGCCAGCAGCCAAGAATTAATTCTAGAAACCTCCTACGAGCAGTACTTC.

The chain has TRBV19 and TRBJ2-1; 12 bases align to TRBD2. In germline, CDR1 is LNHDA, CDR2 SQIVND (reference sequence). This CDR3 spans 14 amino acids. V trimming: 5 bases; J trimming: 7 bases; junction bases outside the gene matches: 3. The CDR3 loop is CASSLAGGNNEQFF. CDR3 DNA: TGTGCCAGTAGTCTAGCGGGAGGGAATAATGAGCAGTTCTTC.

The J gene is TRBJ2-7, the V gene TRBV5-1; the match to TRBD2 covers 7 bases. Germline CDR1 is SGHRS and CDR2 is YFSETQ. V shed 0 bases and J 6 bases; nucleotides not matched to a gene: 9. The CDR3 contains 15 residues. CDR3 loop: CASSLAGGYFVEQYF. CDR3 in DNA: TGCGCCAGCAGCTTGGCCGGGGGGTACTTCGTCGAGCAGTACTTC.

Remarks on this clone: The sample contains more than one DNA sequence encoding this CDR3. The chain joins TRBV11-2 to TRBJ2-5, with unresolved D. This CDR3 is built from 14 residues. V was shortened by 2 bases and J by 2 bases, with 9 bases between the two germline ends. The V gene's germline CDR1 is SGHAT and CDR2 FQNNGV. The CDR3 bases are TGTGCCAGCAGCTTATTCGGTGTACAAGAGACCCAGTACTTC. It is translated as CASSLFGVQETQYF.

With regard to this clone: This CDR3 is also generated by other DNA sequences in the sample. The CDR3 DNA is TGCGCCAGCAGCCAAGATCGGAGTGAGACCCAGTACTTC. Amino acid sequence: CASSQDRSETQYF. The chain has TRBV4-3 and TRBJ2-5, with no clear D. There are 13 residues in the CDR3. V lost 0 bases and J lost 5, with 7 bases in between. In germline, CDR1 is LGHNA, CDR2 YSLEER.

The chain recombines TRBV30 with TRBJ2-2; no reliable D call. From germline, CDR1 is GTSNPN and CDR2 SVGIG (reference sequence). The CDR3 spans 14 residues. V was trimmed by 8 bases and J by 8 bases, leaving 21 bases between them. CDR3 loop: CAAPGLRLPGELFF. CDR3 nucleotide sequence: TGTGCCGCACCGGGCCTACGGCTTCCGGGGGAGCTGTTTTTT.

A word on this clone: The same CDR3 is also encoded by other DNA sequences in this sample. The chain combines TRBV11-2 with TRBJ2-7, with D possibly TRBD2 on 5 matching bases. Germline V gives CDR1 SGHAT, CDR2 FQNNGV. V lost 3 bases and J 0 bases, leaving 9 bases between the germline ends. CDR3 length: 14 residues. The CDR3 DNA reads TGTGCCAGCAGCTTGGCCGGGGACTCCTACGAGCAGTACTTC. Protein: CASSLAGDSYEQYF.

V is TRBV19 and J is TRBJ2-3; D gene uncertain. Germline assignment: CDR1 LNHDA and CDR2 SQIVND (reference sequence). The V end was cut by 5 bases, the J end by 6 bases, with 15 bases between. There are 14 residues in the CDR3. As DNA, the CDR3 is TGTGCCAGTAGTCCCCGGTACCTACAGGATACGCAGTATTTT. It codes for CASSPRYLQDTQYF. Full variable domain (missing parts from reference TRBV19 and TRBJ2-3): DGGITQSPKYLFRKEGQNVTLSCEQNLNHDAMYWYRQDPGQGLRLIYYSQIVNDFQKGDIAEGYSVSREKKESFPLTVTSAQKNPTAFYLCASSPRYLQDTQYFGPGTRLTVL.

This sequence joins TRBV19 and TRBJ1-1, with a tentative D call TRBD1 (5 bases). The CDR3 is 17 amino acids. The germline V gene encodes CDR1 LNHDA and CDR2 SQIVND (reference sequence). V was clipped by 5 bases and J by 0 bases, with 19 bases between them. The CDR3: CASSVYRGAAVNTEAFF. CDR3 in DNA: TGTGCCAGTAGTGTATACCGTGGGGCGGCTGTGAACACTGAAGCTTTCTTT.

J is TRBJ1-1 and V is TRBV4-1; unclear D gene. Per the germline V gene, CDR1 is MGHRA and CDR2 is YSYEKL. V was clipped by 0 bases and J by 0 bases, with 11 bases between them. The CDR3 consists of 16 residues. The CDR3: CASSQESGGVNTEAFF. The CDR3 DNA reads TGCGCCAGCAGCCAAGAAAGCGGCGGCGTGAACACTGAAGCTTTCTTT.

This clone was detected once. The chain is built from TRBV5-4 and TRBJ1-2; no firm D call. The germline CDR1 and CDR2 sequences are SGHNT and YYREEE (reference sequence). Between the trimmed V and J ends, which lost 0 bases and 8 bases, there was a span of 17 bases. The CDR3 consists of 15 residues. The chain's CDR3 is CASSLVGFAREGYTF. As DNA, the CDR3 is TGTGCCAGCAGCTTGGTAGGGTTTGCGCGGGAGGGCTACACCTTC.